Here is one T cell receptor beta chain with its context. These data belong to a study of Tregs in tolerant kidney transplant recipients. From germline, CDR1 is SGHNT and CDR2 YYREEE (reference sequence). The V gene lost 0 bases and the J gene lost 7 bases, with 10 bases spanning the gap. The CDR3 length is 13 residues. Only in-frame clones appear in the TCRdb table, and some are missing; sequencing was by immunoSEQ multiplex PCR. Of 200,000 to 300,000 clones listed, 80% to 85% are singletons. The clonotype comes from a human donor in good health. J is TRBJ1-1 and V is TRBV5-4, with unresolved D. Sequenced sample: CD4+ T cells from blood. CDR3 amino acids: CASSLALQNEAFF. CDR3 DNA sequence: TGTGCCAGCAGCTTGGCTTTACAGAATGAAGCTTTCTTT.